These 9 T cell receptor beta chains were all obtained from the same sample, sequenced in a study of CD8 T cells in ankylosing spondylitis. Using its own MiXCR run on the 5' RACE reads, TCRdb lists one record per CDR3 protein. The sample holds approximately 60,000 distinct CDR3 sequences, around 6.5% seen once. Sequenced material: synovial fluid, either unsorted or a sorted T cell fraction (not recorded which). These receptors were obtained from a male donor with ankylosing spondylitis.

This clonotype was observed at least ten times. This chain connects TRBV4-1 to TRBJ2-3, with 10 bases lining up with TRBD2. Germline trimming cut 1 base from V and 2 bases from J; bases unmatched to any gene: 3. The CDR3 is made up of 16 amino acids. Germline V gene sequence: CDR1 MGHRA, CDR2 YSYEKL. The CDR3 DNA reads TGCGCCAGCAGCCAAGCGGGACTAGCGTACACAGATACGCAGTATTTT. Translated: CASSQAGLAYTDTQYF.

The chain carries TRBV28 and TRBJ2-5; D could derive from TRBD1 or TRBD2 (6 bases each). V was pared by 3 bases and J by 5 bases, with 16 bases between. The CDR3 contains 15 residues. The germline V gene encodes CDR1 MDHEN and CDR2 SYDVKM. This CDR3 reads CASSFYRGPRETQYF. DNA of the CDR3: TGTGCCAGCAGTTTTTATCGGGGGCCGAGGGAGACCCAGTACTTC.

This clonotype was seen ten or more times. This chain links TRBV10-3 with TRBJ1-2, with 8 bases matching TRBD1. V dropped 11 bases and J dropped 2; count of bases not matched to a gene: 7. This CDR3 is 13 amino acids long. Looked up from germline, CDR1 is ENHRY and CDR2 is SYGVKD. The CDR3 loop is CASGQGANYGYTF. The DNA of the CDR3 is TGTGCCTCAGGACAGGGCGCCAACTATGGCTACACCTTC.

The table lists this clonotype with many counts. The chain carries TRBV2 and TRBJ2-7; D possibly corresponds to TRBD2 (5 bases). Trimming cost V 7 bases and J 0 bases, with 13 bases left between them. The germline CDR1 and CDR2 sequences are SNHLY and FYNNEI. This CDR3 has 14 residues. CDR3 residues: CASKVDYLSYEQYF. CDR3 sequence (DNA): TGTGCCAGCAAGGTCGACTACCTCTCCTACGAGCAGTACTTC. Drawing the rest from reference TRBV2 and TRBJ2-7, the complete variable domain is EPEVTQTPSHQVTQMGQEVILRCVPISNHLYFYWYRQILGQKVEFLVSFYNNEISEKSEIFDDQFSVERPDGSNFTLKIRSTKLEDSAMYFCASKVDYLSYEQYFGPGTRLTVT.

This clonotype was seen repeatedly, ten times or more. The chain has TRBV4-1 and TRBJ2-7; TRBD1 might be the D (5 bases). CDR3 length: 14 amino acids. V shed 5 bases and J shed 6 bases, with 17 bases lying between them. Germline V gene sequence: CDR1 MGHRA, CDR2 YSYEKL. The CDR3 DNA reads as TGCGCCAGCAGCGTCCAAGATGGTCAGGGCGAGCAGTACTTC. This encodes CASSVQDGQGEQYF.

The V and J genes are TRBV5-5 and TRBJ2-2; 7 positions match TRBD1. The germline gives CDR1 SGHKS, CDR2 YYEKEE (reference sequence). The CDR3 loop spans 16 amino acids. The V gene end was trimmed by 0 bases and the J gene end by 1 base; junction bases not matched to a gene: 3. CDR3 protein: CASSLATGVNTGELFF. The CDR3 DNA sequence: TGTGCCAGCAGCTTGGCCACAGGGGTGAACACCGGGGAGCTGTTTTTT.

The chain carries TRBV27 and TRBJ2-7; 11 positions match TRBD1. The CDR3 consists of 15 residues. Germline V gene sequence: CDR1 MNHEY, CDR2 SMNVEV (reference sequence). The V and J ends lost 5 bases and 6 bases, in that order; junction bases with no gene match: 9. The CDR3 DNA reads TGTGCCAGCAGTATCGACTCCGGGACAGGGGGCGAGCAGTACTTC. Amino acids: CASSIDSGTGGEQYF.

This clonotype has at least ten counts. The CDR3 loop reads CASSFSRSTDTQYF. Written as DNA, the CDR3 is TGTGCCAGCAGTTTTTCCAGGAGCACAGATACGCAGTATTTT. The chain carries TRBV12-3 or TRBV12-4 and TRBJ2-3; D gene uncertain. The ends were cut back, 3 bases at V and 0 bases at J, with 7 bases in the middle. The CDR3 covers 14 residues.

This clonotype was counted ten times or more. The CDR3 loop is CASSQQPSGNQPQHF. The CDR3 DNA reads as TGTGCCAGCAGTCAGCAACCGTCGGGCAATCAGCCCCAGCATTTT. The gene calls are TRBV12-3 or TRBV12-4 and TRBJ1-5, with no clear D. The CDR3 covers 15 residues. Deletions cut 5 bases from V and 2 bases from J, with 13 bases between.